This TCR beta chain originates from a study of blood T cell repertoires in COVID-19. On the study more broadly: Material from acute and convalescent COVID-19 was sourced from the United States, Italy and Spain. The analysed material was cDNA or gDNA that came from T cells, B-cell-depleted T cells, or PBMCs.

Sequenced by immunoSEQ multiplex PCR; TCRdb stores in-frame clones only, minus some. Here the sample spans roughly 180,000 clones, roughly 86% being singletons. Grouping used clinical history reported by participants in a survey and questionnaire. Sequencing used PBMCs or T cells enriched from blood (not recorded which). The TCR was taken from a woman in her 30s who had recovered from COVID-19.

CDR3 nucleotide sequence: TGTGCCACCAGTGACCCCCGGGGAGGCACAGATACGCAGTATTTT. Protein: CATSDPRGGTDTQYF. The V and J genes are TRBV24-1 and TRBJ2-3; D might be TRBD2 (5 bases). The ends were cut back, 4 bases at V and 1 base at J, with 11 bases in the middle. The germline CDR1 and CDR2 sequences are KGHDR and SFDVKD. This CDR3 has 15 residues.